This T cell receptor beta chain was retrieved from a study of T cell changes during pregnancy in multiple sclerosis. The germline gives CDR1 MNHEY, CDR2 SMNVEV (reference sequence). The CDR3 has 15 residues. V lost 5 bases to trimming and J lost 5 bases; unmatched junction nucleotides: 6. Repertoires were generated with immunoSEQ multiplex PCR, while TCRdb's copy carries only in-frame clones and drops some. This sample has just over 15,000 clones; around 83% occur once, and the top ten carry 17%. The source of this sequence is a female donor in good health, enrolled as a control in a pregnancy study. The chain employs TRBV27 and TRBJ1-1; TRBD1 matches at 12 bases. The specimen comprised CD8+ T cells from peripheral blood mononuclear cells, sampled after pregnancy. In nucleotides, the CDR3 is TGTGCCAGCAGTGTTGGGACAGGGGGCTTAACTGAAGCTTTCTTT. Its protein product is CASSVGTGGLTEAFF.